These T cell receptor beta chains were read from a single sample in a study of shared T cell receptors in the human thymus. TCRdb keeps only in-frame clones here, not all; method: immunoSEQ multiplex PCR. The repertoire consists of under 850,000 clones, with roughly 90% occurring once and the leading ten covering 0.01%. Separately, the same data were catalogued under a study of human thymus T cells.

Sequenced: thymocytes. The receptor source for this set is a boy younger than two with a congenital heart defect. The CDR3 runs from the conserved cysteine through the conserved F or W. The D gene is left open where the match is weak. Size tells how often a clone was seen (once, few, many) or the class of an expanded clone, and some rows leave it out.

d_call	v_call	j_call	cdr3_length	clone_size	cdr3_nt	cdr3_aa
-	TRBV6-5	TRBJ2-7	12	-	TGTGCCAGCAGGACTTTCTCCCACGAGCAGTACTTC	CASRTFSHEQYF
-	TRBV4-3	TRBJ1-2	14	-	TGCGCCAGCAGCCAAGATACAGCTTTAAATGGCTACACCTTC	CASSQDTALNGYTF
-	TRBV20-1	TRBJ1-1	11	-	TGCAGTGCCTACCAGGGCACTGAAGCTTTCTTT	CSAYQGTEAFF
TRBD2	TRBV11-2	TRBJ2-3	19	-	TGTGCCAGCAGCTTAGGTGGGGCTAGCGGGAGCCCCGGCACAGATACGCAGTATTTT	CASSLGGASGSPGTDTQYF
-	TRBV19	TRBJ1-5	21	-	TGTGCCAGTAGTATAGATTATGGTAAGGCATCAAAGAGGTATAGCAATCAGCCCCAGCATTTT	CASSIDYGKASKRYSNQPQHF
-	TRBV20-1	TRBJ2-7	9	-	TGCAGTGCGCAGGGTGAGCAGTACTTC	CSAQGEQYF
TRBD2	TRBV7-9	TRBJ2-1	17	once	TGTGCCAGCAGCCGGAGGCCTAGCGGACCTTCCTACAATGAGCAGTTCTTC	CASSRRPSGPSYNEQFF
TRBD1	TRBV6-5	TRBJ2-7	16	-	TGTGCCAGCAGTTACCTCCCCCGACAGGGGGATTACGAGCAGTACTTC	CASSYLPRQGDYEQYF
TRBD2	TRBV4-3	TRBJ2-7	15	few	TGCGCCAGCAGCCAAGAAGCGGGAGGTTCCTACGAGCAGTACTTC	CASSQEAGGSYEQYF
TRBD1	TRBV7-9	TRBJ1-5	15	-	TGTGCCAGCAGCCCGACAGGGGGGAACAATCAGCCCCAGCATTTT	CASSPTGGNNQPQHF
-	TRBV11-2	TRBJ2-7	15	-	TGTGCCAGCAGCTTAATGTTTACAGTCACCTACGAGCAGTACTTC	CASSLMFTVTYEQYF
TRBD1	TRBV5-6	TRBJ2-7	15	-	TGTGCCAGCAGCTTGGGAAGGACAGGGATTTACGAGCAGTACTTC	CASSLGRTGIYEQYF
-	TRBV5-1	TRBJ2-1	15	-	TGCGCCAGCAGCTTGGACCCGAGCTCCTACAATGAGCAGTTCTTC	CASSLDPSSYNEQFF
-	TRBV25-1	TRBJ2-7	14	-	TGTGCCAGCAGTGGGGCAGGGGCGGATCGGGAGCAGTACTTC	CASSGAGADREQYF
TRBD2	TRBV19	TRBJ2-5	16	-	TGTGCCAGTAGTAGATCTAGCGGGGTTGCTGGGGAGACCCAGTACTTC	CASSRSSGVAGETQYF
TRBD2	TRBV2	TRBJ2-7	15	-	TGTGCCAGCGCTCTTCAGGGAGGGGACTCCTCGGAGCAGTACTTC	CASALQGGDSSEQYF
-	TRBV25-1	TRBJ1-5	14	-	TGTGCCAGCAGTGAAGAAGGGGGATGGCAGCCCCAGCATTTT	CASSEEGGWQPQHF
TRBD2	TRBV7-8	TRBJ2-5	17	-	TGTGCCAGCAGCTTAATGCCGACTAGCGGGATTCAAGAGACCCAGTACTTC	CASSLMPTSGIQETQYF
-	TRBV7-9	TRBJ2-7	15	-	TGTGCCAGCAGCTTAGCAGGGAGTTGGTTTGACGAGCAGTACTTC	CASSLAGSWFDEQYF
TRBD2	TRBV27	TRBJ2-4	15	-	TGTGCCAGCGCGCGACTAGCCAAAACCCAAAACATTCAGTACTTC	CASARLAKTQNIQYF
-	TRBV30	TRBJ2-7	11	-	TGTGCCTGGCGCGGAGTCTTCGAGCAGTACTTC	CAWRGVFEQYF
-	TRBV21-1	TRBJ1-2	13	-	TGTGCCAGCAGCTCCGGGACAGCGGATGGCTACACCTTC	CASSSGTADGYTF
TRBD2	TRBV5-1	TRBJ2-1	13	-	TGCGCCAGCAGGACTAGCGGGAGTTCGGCAATGTTCTTC	CASRTSGSSAMFF
-	TRBV5-6	TRBJ1-1	14	-	TGTGCCAGCAGCCTTGCCGGGGGGAACACTGAAGCTTTCTTT	CASSLAGGNTEAFF
TRBD1	TRBV29-1	TRBJ1-1	11	-	TGCAGCGTTTGTCAGGGGGATGAAGCTTTCTTT	CSVCQGDEAFF
TRBD2	TRBV5-5	TRBJ2-5	16	-	TGTGCCAGCAGCTTGGGACTAGCGGGTCCTCAAGAGACCCAGTACTTC	CASSLGLAGPQETQYF
-	TRBV5-6	TRBJ1-2	15	few	TGTGCCAGCAGCTTGCCGCGACACCAGGCCTATGGCTACACCTTC	CASSLPRHQAYGYTF
TRBD2	TRBV5-1	TRBJ2-1	16	-	TGCGCCAGCAGCGGGACTAGCGGGAGGCCCTACAATGAGCAGTTCTTC	CASSGTSGRPYNEQFF
-	TRBV13	TRBJ1-4	17	-	TGTGCCAGCAGCCAGGACCGAGGGAGAGCAACTAATGAAAAACTGTTTTTT	CASSQDRGRATNEKLFF
-	TRBV10-3	TRBJ1-1	17	-	TGTGCCTCAACCCTGGACAGTCACCGCCGGATGAACACTGAAGCTTTCTTT	CASTLDSHRRMNTEAFF
-	TRBV2	TRBJ2-3	17	-	TGTGCCAGCAGTGAAGCCGGGGGAGTCCCTAGCACAGATACGCAGTATTTT	CASSEAGGVPSTDTQYF
TRBD1	TRBV11-2	TRBJ1-1	15	-	TGTGCCAGCAGCTTAACGGGACAGGAGAACACTGAAGCTTTCTTT	CASSLTGQENTEAFF
TRBD2	TRBV4-1	TRBJ2-5	15	-	TGCGCCAGCAGCCTGAGACTAGCGGGACGGGGGACCCAGTACTTC	CASSLRLAGRGTQYF
-	TRBV2	TRBJ2-1	13	-	TGTGCCAGCATAGGGGGATGGGGTAATGAGCAGTTCTTC	CASIGGWGNEQFF
TRBD1	TRBV19	TRBJ1-3	15	-	TGTGCCAGTAGTATTCGGGACAGGGCTGGAAACACCATATATTTT	CASSIRDRAGNTIYF
-	TRBV11-3	TRBJ2-1	15	-	TGTGCCAGCAGCTTAGGACTAGATATATACAATGAGCAGTTCTTC	CASSLGLDIYNEQFF
-	TRBV7-2	TRBJ2-7	14	-	TGTGCCAGCAGCTTCGGTCCTAGCTCCTACGAGCAGTACTTC	CASSFGPSSYEQYF
TRBD1	TRBV28	TRBJ2-7	14	-	TGTGCCAGCAGCTCGGGACAGGGGTCCTACGAGCAGTACTTC	CASSSGQGSYEQYF
-	TRBV6-1	TRBJ2-7	14	-	TGTGCCAGCAGTGAACTCGCCAGGGAAATTGAGCAGTACTTC	CASSELAREIEQYF
-	TRBV27	TRBJ2-7	15	-	TGTGCCAGCAGCCCAAAAATCTATAGCGGCTACGAGCAGTACTTC	CASSPKIYSGYEQYF
TRBD2	TRBV10-3	TRBJ2-7	16	once	TGTGCCATCAGTGAGTTCCGACTAGCGGGAGACTACGAGCAGTACTTC	CAISEFRLAGDYEQYF
-	TRBV28	TRBJ2-7	15	-	TGTGCCAGCAGGGGAGGACTGGGCCTCAGCTACGAGCAGTACTTC	CASRGGLGLSYEQYF
TRBD1	TRBV28	TRBJ2-1	14	-	TGTGCCAGCAGTCTCGGGACAGACTTCAATGAGCAGTTCTTC	CASSLGTDFNEQFF
-	TRBV12-5	TRBJ2-3	14	-	TGTGCTAGTGGTTTGGCCAGGGTCAAGGATACGCAGTATTTT	CASGLARVKDTQYF
TRBD2	TRBV4-3	TRBJ2-7	16	-	TGCGCCAGCAGCACCCGGGAGGAGCGGGAGTCGGGCGAGCAGTACTTC	CASSTREERESGEQYF
-	TRBV14	TRBJ2-7	11	-	TGTGCCAGCAGCCAGCTAGACGAGCAGTACTTC	CASSQLDEQYF
TRBD1	TRBV30	TRBJ1-4	15	-	TGTGCCTGGAGTGCCCCGGGACAGCGTAATGAAAAACTGTTTTTT	CAWSAPGQRNEKLFF
-	TRBV4-3	TRBJ2-1	17	-	TGCGCCAGCAGCCAAGATGCCCTTGGAGAAGCTGAGGATGAGCAGTTCTTC	CASSQDALGEAEDEQFF
-	TRBV21-1	TRBJ2-1	17	-	TGTGCCAGCAGCGGGAGTCTATCGAGAGAGCCCTACAATGAGCAGTTCTTC	CASSGSLSREPYNEQFF
-	TRBV6-1	TRBJ2-7	15	-	TGTGCCAGCAGTCCACAGTACCAGAGAACCTACGAGCAGTACTTC	CASSPQYQRTYEQYF
-	TRBV18	TRBJ2-7	14	-	TGTGCCAGCTCTCGGGGGACAGTCGCCTACGAGCAGTACTTC	CASSRGTVAYEQYF
-	TRBV25-1	TRBJ2-2	16	-	TGTGCCAGCAGGACCCCAGGGGCGTCGAACACCGGGGAGCTGTTTTTT	CASRTPGASNTGELFF
-	TRBV5-8	TRBJ2-3	15	-	TGTGCCAGCAGCACCCTTCAGGGAAACACAGATACGCAGTATTTT	CASSTLQGNTDTQYF
TRBD1	TRBV4-1	TRBJ2-5	15	-	TGCGCCAGCAGCCATAAACAGGGGTTACGAGAGACCCAGTACTTC	CASSHKQGLRETQYF